Here is one T cell receptor beta chain with its context. What it binds is unknown. The study ran its PCR with 60 Vbeta and 13 Jbeta primers. Sequencing was performed with immunoSEQ multiplex PCR; in TCRdb, only in-frame clones are kept and a portion is missing. Of 150,000 to 250,000 clones listed, around 81% are singletons. This entry belongs to a study of cytomegalovirus exposure and HLA in healthy donors. Broader study findings: Across donors, most TCRs were seen rarely, yet some public ones were widespread. An analysis that was carried out later associated some 17,000 TCR beta sequences with HLA alleles at 0.05 false discovery rate. Productive rates of about 90% or about 30% were seen for most TCR beta V segments in an earlier analysis. Information on immune exposure was restricted to one variable (CMV serostatus).

The CDR3 extends over 13 amino acids. Per germline, CDR1 MNHNS and CDR2 SASEGT. Trimming took 6 bases from V and 5 from J, leaving 13 bases between them. Sequenced: PBMCs. The chain links TRBV6-1 to TRBJ1-1, with TRBD1 as a possible D gene (5 bases). The source is a man aged 30 to 39 in good health and CMV-seronegative. CDR3 nucleotides: TGTGCCAGCAGCCAGGGAAGTCGGACTGAAGCTTTCTTT. Translating gives CASSQGSRTEAFF.